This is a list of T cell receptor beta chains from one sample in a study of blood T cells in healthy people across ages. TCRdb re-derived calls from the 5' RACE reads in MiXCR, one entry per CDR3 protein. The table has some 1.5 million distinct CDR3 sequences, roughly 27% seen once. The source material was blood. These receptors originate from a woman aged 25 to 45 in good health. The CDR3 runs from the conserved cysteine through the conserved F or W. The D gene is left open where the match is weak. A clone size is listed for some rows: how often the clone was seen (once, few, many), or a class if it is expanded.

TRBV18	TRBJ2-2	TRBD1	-	CASSSQRGRGTGELFF	TGCGCCAGCTCATCACAAAGGGGGCGCGGCACCGGGGAGCTGTTTTTT
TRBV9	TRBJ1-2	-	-	CASSVDPGTDPMGYTF	TGTGCCAGCAGCGTAGATCCCGGGACGGACCCTATGGGCTACACCTTC
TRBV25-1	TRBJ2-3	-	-	CASSDSLDTQYF	TGTGCCAGCAGTGATTCGCTAGATACGCAGTATTTT
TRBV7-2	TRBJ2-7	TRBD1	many	CASSFVQGARDEQYF	TGTGCCAGCAGCTTCGTACAGGGGGCTCGAGACGAGCAGTACTTC
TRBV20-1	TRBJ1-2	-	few	CSAVNLRRGYTF	TGCAGTGCAGTCAATCTTCGGAGGGGCTACACCTTC
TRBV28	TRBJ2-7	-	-	CASSPFPKDNEQYF	TGTGCCAGCAGTCCCTTCCCCAAGGATAACGAGCAGTACTTC
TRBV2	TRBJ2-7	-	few	CASLQDQGLYEQYF	TGTGCCAGCTTACAGGATCAGGGTCTCTACGAGCAGTACTTC
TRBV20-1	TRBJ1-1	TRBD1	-	CSARDRGTVDTEAFF	TGCAGTGCTAGAGATAGGGGGACAGTTGACACTGAAGCTTTCTTT
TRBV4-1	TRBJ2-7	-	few	CASSQDTGDEQYF	TGCGCCAGCAGCCAAGATACAGGCGATGAGCAGTACTTC
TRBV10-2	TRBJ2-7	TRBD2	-	CASSEYSGKNEQYF	TGCGCCAGCAGTGAGTATAGCGGGAAGAATGAGCAGTACTTC
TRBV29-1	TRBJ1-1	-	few	CSVVTFSEAFF	TGCAGCGTTGTGACATTTTCTGAAGCTTTCTTT
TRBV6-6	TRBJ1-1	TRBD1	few	CASSYSWQGEGSTEAFF	TGTGCCAGCAGTTACTCGTGGCAGGGGGAAGGGAGCACTGAAGCTTTCTTT
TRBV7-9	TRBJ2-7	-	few	CASSSQGPGKGEQYF	TGTGCCAGCAGCTCCCAAGGTCCAGGGAAAGGCGAGCAGTACTTC
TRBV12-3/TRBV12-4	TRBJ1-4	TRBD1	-	CASRKQGVGEKLFF	TGTGCCAGCAGGAAACAGGGGGTGGGTGAAAAACTGTTTTTT
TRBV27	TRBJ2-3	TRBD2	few	CASSPISLAVTDTQYF	TGTGCCAGCAGTCCCATATCTCTAGCGGTCACAGATACGCAGTATTTT
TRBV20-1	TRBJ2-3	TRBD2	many	CSASLGGGDSTDTQYF	TGCAGTGCTAGCCTCGGGGGGGGAGATAGCACAGATACGCAGTATTTT
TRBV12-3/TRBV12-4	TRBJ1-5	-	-	CASSPYPGVNSNQPQHF	TGTGCCAGCAGTCCCTATCCGGGGGTCAATAGCAATCAGCCCCAGCATTTT
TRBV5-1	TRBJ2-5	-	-	CASSFQSAEETRYF	TGCGCCAGCAGCTTCCAGTCGGCGGAGGAGACCCGGTACTTC
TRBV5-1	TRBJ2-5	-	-	CASSSARRDQETQYF	TGCGCCAGCAGCTCCGCGAGGCGGGACCAAGAGACCCAGTACTTC
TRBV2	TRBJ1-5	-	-	CASTGQGSLGNQPQHF	TGTGCCAGCACCGGGCAGGGATCTTTGGGCAATCAGCCCCAGCATTTT
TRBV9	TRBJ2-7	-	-	CASSEGNGSFYEHYF	TGTGCCAGCAGCGAGGGGAACGGTAGCTTCTACGAGCATTACTTC
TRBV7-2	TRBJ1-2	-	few	CASSLGDFGSGYTF	TGTGCCAGCAGCTTAGGGGATTTCGGGTCTGGCTACACCTTC